The clone carrying this TCR beta chain showed up just once. This sample stems from a study of blood T cell repertoires in COVID-19. Study information: COVID-19 samples from acute and convalescent phases originated in the United States, Italy and Spain. T cells, B-cell-depleted T cells, or PBMCs provided the cDNA or gDNA that served as material.

In the study's own analysis: Amplification of reference gene primers provided the estimated nucleated cell counts. Assay used: immunoSEQ multiplex PCR; TCRdb lists only in-frame clones, some missing. That table is the source of V, J and clone size, and D and trimming were worked out from the DNA. The table shows approximately 290,000 clones, with roughly 89% occurring only once. The CDR3 contains 16 residues. CDR1 is MDHEN, CDR2 SYDVKM, per germline. Trimming removed 5 bases from V and 4 bases from J; junction bases left unmatched: 13. Sequencing was done on a sample of peripheral blood. The TCR originated in a man under 40 with acute or convalescent COVID-19. The chain employs TRBV28 and TRBJ2-5, with 7 bases lining up with TRBD1. CDR3 DNA: TGTGCCAGCAGTGCTACAGGGGTGGGGTCTCGAGAGACCCAGTACTTC. As protein: CASSATGVGSRETQYF.